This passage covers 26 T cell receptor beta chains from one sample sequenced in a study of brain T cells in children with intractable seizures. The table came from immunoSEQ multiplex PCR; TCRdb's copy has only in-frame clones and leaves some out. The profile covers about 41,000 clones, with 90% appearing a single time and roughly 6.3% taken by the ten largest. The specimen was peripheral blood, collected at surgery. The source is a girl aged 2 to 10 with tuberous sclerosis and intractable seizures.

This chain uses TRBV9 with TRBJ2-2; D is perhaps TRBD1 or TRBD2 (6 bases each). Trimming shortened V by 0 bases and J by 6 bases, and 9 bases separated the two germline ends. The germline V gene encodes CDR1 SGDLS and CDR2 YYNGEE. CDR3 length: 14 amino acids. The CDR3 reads CASSVVGGSGELFF. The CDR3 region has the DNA TGTGCCAGCAGCGTAGTGGGGGGCTCCGGGGAGCTGTTTTTT.

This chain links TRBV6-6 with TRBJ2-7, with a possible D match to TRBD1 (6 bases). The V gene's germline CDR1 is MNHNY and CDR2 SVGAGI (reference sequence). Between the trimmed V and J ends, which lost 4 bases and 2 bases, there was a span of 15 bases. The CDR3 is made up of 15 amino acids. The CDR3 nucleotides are TGTGCCAGCAGTTCGGACACCTCAGGGGCCTACGAGCAGTACTTC. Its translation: CASSSDTSGAYEQYF.

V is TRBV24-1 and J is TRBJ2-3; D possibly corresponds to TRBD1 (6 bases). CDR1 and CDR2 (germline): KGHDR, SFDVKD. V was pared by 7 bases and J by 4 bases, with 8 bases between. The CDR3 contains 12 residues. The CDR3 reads CATSGQSDTQYF. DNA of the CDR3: TGTGCCACCAGCGGACAGTCAGATACGCAGTATTTT.

Here the CDR3 reads CASSDGGRAGANVLTF. Here the CDR3 DNA reads TGTGCCAGCAGCGACGGTGGCAGAGCTGGGGCCAACGTCCTGACTTTC. V gene TRBV6-6 combines with J gene TRBJ2-6; the D is unclear. The germline V gene encodes CDR1 MNHNY and CDR2 SVGAGI (reference sequence). The CDR3 contains 16 residues. V gave up 6 bases and J gave up 2 bases, with 14 bases separating them.

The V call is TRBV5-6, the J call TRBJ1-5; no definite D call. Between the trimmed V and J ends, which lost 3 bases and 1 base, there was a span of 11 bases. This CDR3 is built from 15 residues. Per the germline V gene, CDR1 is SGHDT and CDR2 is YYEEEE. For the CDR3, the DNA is TGTGCCAGCAGCTATGGGTACTTAAGCAATCAGCCCCAGCATTTT. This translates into CASSYGYLSNQPQHF.

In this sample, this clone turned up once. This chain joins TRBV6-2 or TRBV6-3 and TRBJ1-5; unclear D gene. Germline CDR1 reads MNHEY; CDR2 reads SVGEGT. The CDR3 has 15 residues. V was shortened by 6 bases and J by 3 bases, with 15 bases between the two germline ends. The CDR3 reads CASSPGRRNNQPQHF. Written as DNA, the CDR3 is TGTGCCAGCAGCCCCGGGCGGAGGAACAATCAGCCCCAGCATTTT.

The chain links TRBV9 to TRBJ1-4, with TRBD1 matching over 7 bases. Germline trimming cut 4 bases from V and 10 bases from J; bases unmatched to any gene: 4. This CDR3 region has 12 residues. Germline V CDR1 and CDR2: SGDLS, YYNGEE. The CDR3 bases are TGTGCCAGCAGCTCCGCAGGGGGAAAACTGTTTTTT. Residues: CASSSAGGKLFF.

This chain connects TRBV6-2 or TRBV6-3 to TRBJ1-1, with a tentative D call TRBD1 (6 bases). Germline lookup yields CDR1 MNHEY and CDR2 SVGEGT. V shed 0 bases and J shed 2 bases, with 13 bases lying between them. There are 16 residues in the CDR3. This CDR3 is CASSYSLDSLNTEAFF. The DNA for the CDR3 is TGTGCCAGCAGTTACTCCCTGGACAGCCTCAACACTGAAGCTTTCTTT.

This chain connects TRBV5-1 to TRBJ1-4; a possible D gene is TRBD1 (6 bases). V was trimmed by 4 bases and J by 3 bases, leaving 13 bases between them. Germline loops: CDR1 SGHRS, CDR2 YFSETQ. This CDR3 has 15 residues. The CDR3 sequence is CASSADRRSNEKLFF. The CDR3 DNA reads TGCGCCAGCAGCGCAGACAGGAGATCTAATGAAAAACTGTTTTTT.

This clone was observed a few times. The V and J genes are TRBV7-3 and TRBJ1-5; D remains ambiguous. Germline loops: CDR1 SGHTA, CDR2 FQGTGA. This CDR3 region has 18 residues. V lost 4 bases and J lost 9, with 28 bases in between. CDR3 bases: TGTGCCAGCAGCTCTGAGCTTTCGAGAGACATTTTTGTTCGGCCCCAGCATTTT. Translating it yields CASSSELSRDIFVRPQHF.

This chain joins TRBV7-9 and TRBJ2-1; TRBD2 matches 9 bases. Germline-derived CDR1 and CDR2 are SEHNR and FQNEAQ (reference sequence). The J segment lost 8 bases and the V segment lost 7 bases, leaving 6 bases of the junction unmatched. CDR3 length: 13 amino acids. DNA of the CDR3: TGTGCCAGCAACCAGCGGGGGGCAGATGAGCAGTTCTTC. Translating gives CASNQRGADEQFF.

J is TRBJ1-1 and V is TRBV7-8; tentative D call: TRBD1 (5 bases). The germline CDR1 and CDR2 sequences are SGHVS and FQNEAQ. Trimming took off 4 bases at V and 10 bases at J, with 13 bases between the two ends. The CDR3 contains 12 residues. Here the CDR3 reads CASSSSWDGAFF. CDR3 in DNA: TGTGCCAGCAGCTCATCATGGGACGGAGCTTTCTTT.

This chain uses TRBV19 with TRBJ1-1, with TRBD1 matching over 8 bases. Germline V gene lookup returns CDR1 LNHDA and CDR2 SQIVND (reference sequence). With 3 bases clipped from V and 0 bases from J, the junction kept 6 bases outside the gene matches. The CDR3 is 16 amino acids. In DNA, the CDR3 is TGTGCCAGTAGTATCCCCAACAGGGGGATGAACACTGAAGCTTTCTTT. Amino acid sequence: CASSIPNRGMNTEAFF.

The CDR3 region has the DNA TGCGCCAGCAGCCATGAAAGGGGCCGGTTAATCTATGGCTACACCTTC. Translated, it gives CASSHERGRLIYGYTF. The chain links TRBV4-1 to TRBJ1-2, with a tentative D call TRBD1 (5 bases). Germline CDR1 is MGHRA and CDR2 is YSYEKL. The CDR3 runs 16 residues. V was shortened by 3 bases and J by 4 bases, with 18 bases between the two germline ends.

CDR3 loop: CASSDPLAGGLYNEQFF. CDR3 sequence (DNA): TGTGCCAGCAGTGACCCGCTAGCGGGGGGCCTCTACAATGAGCAGTTCTTC. The chain is built from TRBV25-1 and TRBJ2-1; TRBD2 aligns across 11 bases. Germline values: CDR1 MGHDK, CDR2 SYGVNS. The V gene end was trimmed by 3 bases and the J gene end by 3 bases; junction bases not matched to a gene: 7. CDR3 length: 17 amino acids.

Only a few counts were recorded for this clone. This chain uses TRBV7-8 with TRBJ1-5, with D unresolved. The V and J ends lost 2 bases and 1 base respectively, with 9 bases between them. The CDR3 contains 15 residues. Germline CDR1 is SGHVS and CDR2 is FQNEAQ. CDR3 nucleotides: TGTGCCAGCAGCTTATCCCATGGCAGCAATCAGCCCCAGCATTTT. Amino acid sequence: CASSLSHGSNQPQHF.

The CDR3 region is CASSYRDTQYF. The CDR3 DNA is TGTGCCAGCAGTTACCGGGATACGCAGTATTTT. The chain recombines TRBV6-5 with TRBJ2-3, with D hard to call. CDR1 and CDR2 from the germline V gene are MNHEY and SVGAGI. Between the trimmed V and J ends, which lost 2 bases and 6 bases, there was a span of 3 bases. The CDR3 has 11 amino acids.

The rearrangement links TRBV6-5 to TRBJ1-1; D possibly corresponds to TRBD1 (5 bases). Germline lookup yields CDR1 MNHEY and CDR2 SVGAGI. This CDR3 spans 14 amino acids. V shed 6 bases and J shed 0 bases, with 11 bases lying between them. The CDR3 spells CASREGRLNTEAFF. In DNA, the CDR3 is TGTGCCAGCAGAGAGGGACGCCTGAACACTGAAGCTTTCTTT.

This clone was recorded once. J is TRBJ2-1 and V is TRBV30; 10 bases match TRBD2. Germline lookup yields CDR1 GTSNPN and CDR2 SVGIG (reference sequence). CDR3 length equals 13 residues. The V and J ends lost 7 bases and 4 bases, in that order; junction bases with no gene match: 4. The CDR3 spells CASAGGLYNEQFF. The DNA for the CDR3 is TGTGCCTCAGCGGGGGGGCTTTACAATGAGCAGTTCTTC.

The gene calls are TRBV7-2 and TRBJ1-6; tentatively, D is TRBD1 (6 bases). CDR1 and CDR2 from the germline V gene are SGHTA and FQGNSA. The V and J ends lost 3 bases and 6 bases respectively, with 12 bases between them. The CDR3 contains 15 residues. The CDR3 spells CASSLIRGSNSPLHF. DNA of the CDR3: TGTGCCAGCAGCTTGATCAGGGGTTCTAATTCACCCCTCCACTTT.

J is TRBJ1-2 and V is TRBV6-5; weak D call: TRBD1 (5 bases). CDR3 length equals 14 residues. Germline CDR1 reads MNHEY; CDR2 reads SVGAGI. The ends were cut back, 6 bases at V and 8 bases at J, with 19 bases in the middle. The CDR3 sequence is CASRSQGLEFGYTF. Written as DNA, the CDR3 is TGTGCCAGCAGAAGTCAGGGCCTGGAGTTCGGCTACACCTTC.

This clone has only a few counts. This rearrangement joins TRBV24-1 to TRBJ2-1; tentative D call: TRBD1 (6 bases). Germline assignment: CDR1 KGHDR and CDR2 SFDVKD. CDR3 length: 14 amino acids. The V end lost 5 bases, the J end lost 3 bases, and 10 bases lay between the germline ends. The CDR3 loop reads CATSGTVGYNEQFF. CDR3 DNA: TGTGCCACCAGTGGGACAGTTGGCTACAATGAGCAGTTCTTC.

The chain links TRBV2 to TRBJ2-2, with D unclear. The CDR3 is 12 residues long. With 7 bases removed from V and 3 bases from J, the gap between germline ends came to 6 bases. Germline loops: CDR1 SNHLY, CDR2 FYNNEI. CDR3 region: CASKVDTGELFF. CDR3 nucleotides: TGTGCCAGCAAAGTCGACACCGGGGAGCTGTTTTTT.

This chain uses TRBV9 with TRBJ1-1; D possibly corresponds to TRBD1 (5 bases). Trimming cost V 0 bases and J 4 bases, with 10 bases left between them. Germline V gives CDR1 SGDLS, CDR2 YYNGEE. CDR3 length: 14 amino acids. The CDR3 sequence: CASSVVGLATEAFF. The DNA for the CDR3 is TGTGCCAGCAGCGTAGTGGGGCTTGCCACTGAAGCTTTCTTT.

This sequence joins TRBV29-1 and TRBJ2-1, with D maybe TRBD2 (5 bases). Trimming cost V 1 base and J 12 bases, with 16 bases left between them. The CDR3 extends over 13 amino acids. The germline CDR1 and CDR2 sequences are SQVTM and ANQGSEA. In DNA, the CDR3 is TGCAGCGTTGAAGTTACTCCGGGGATCGGGCAGTTCTTC. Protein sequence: CSVEVTPGIGQFF.

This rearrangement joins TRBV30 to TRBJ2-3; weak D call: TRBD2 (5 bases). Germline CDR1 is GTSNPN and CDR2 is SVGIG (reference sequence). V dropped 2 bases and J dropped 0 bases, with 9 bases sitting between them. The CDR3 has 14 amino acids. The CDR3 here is CAWSQGLSTDTQYF. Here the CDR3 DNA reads TGTGCCTGGAGTCAAGGACTGAGCACAGATACGCAGTATTTT.